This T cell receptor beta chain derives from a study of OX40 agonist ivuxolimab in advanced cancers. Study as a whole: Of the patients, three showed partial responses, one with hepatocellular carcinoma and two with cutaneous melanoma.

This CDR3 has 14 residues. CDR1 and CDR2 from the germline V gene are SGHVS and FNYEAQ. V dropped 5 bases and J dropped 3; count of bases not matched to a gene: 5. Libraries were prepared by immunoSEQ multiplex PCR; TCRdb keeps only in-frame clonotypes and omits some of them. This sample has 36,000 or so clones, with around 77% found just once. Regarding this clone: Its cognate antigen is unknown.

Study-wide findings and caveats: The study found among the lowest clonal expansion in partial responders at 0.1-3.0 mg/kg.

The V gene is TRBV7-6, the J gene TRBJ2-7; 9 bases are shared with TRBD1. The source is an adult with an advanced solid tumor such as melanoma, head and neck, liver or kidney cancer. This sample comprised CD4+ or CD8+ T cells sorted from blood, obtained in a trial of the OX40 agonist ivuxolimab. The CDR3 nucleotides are TGTGCCAGCAGCCCCGGGACAGGGCTCTACGAGCAGTACTTC. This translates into CASSPGTGLYEQYF.